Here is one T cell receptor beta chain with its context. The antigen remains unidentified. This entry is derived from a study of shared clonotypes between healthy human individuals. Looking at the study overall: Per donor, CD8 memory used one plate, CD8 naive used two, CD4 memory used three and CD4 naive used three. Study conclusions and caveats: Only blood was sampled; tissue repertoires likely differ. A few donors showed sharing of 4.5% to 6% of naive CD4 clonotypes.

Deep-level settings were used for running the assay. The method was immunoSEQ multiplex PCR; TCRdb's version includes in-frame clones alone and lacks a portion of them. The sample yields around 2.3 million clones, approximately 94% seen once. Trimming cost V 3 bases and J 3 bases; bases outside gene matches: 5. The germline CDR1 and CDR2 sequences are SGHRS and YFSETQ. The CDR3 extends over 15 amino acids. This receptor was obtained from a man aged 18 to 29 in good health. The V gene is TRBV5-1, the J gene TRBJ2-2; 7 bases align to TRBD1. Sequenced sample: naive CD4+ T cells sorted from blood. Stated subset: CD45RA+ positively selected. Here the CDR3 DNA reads TGCGCCAGCAGCTCGGGACAGTCCGACACCGGGGAGCTGTTTTTT. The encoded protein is CASSSGQSDTGELFF.